This T cell receptor beta chain originates from a study of metastatic and nonmetastatic thyroid tumors. Study-wide background: The study looked at repertoires side by side in blood and in tumor or nodule tissue from malignant and benign thyroid patients. Notes on the study in general: Reports indicated that malignant thyroid tumors showed significantly higher TCR beta diversity than benign nodules did, in blood and tumor.

Methods used by the authors: A classifier of distant metastasis in papillary thyroid cancer was built from CDR3 differences (across clinicopathological groups). TCRdb re-processed the PCR reads through MiXCR. It is TCRdb's table, rather than the study itself, that gives the V and J calls and clone size. This sample has around 30,000 clones; 21% occur once, and the top ten carry 3% to 3.5%. No treatment of any kind had been given to any patient before thyroid surgery. Trimming left V 1 base short and J 3 bases short, with 13 bases between. CDR3 size: 15 residues. Germline values: CDR1 SGHRS, CDR2 YFSETQ. On this clone: Its antigen remains unidentified.

The sample taken for sequencing was tumor tissue. The source is a male donor with papillary thyroid cancer or a benign thyroid nodule (not recorded which). Some clones in this sample may be carry-over from other donors' samples. The rearrangement joins TRBV5-1 to TRBJ1-2; no clear D. CDR3 DNA sequence: TGCGCCAGCAGCTTGTTGCCAGATCCCGACTATGGCTACACCTTC. This gives the protein CASSLLPDPDYGYTF.